This T cell receptor (beta chain) was documented in a study of vaccination effects on CD4 cells after COVID-19 (dated by TCRdb to between 2021 and 2023). Study-wide context: The ViraFEST assay stimulated PBMC with viral peptide pools and then used TCR sequencing to identify antigen-specific CD4+ T cell clonotypes by expansion. Each well held under 2.5 million PBMC cultured in IMDM containing approximately 5% human AB serum, roughly 10 IU/ml IL-2 and gentamicin, along with about 10 ug/ml peptides. Altogether, around ten COVID-19 convalescent patients and a few SARS-CoV-2-naive healthy vaccine recipients made up the full study. In the study, cultures from other donors were sequenced using the Oncomine TCR Beta short-read assay on an Illumina iSeq 100. Two doses of either the BNT162b2 or the mRNA-1273 mRNA SARS-CoV-2 vaccine were administered to participants. The study compared SARS-CoV-2 spike-specific CD4+ TCR repertoires before and after mRNA vaccination in COVID-19 convalescent patients and infection-naive vaccine recipients. In a couple of convalescent patients, pre-vaccine samples were collected 16 days and one week ahead of the first dose, 142 and 148 days after COVID-19 diagnosis. Broader findings and caveats from the paper: In convalescent patients, the post-vaccine spike-reactive repertoire was composed mainly of new vaccine-induced clones that were largely distinct from infection-induced clones. The study was limited by a small number of convalescent patients, and early post-infection timepoints were lacking. At late post-vaccination timepoints, both infection-induced and vaccine-induced clones showed marked clonal contraction, consistent with waning T cell responses.

Details on this clone: Its binding antigen is unknown. No much larger clonotype is one base removed from it; base qualities were not supplied.

The CDR3 sequence holds 15 residues, the cysteine and phenylalanine included. Left in the record is the CDR3 DNA by itself, 45 bases read in frame from the first base. In the germline V gene, CDR1 corresponds to SNHLY and CDR2 to FYNNEI. Germline trimming: 8 bases from V, 0 bases from J; junction bases outside gene matches: 6. After less than 13 days of culture, CD4+ T cells were isolated with the EasySep CD4+ T cell isolation kit. PCR-confirmed SARS-CoV-2 infection had occurred in convalescent patients between March and December 2020, before the Alpha, Beta and Delta variants emerged in the United States. Half of the culture medium was replaced with fresh IL-2-containing medium on days 3 and 7. Each peptide stimulation condition was cultured in triplicate wells unless otherwise noted. Using Ficoll-Paque Plus gradient centrifugation, PBMC were separated from whole blood and then either used fresh or cryopreserved at -140C. The QIAamp micro DNA kit was used to extract genomic DNA from the cultured CD4+ T cells.

Libraries were constructed by the immunoSEQ multiplex PCR assay. DNA from the cultured, isolated CD4+ T cells was subjected to TCR beta CDR3 sequencing. The paper's data handling went like this. Non-productive TCR sequences were removed, reads were trimmed to the CDR3 region, and CDR3s of at least 7 amino acids were retained. The MANAFEST web app was used to identify antigen-specific clonotypes by comparing expansion in peptide wells with expansion in reference cultures. Positive clones required FDR<0.05 expansion versus reference and all other wells, odds ratio above 5, and frequency above 0.1% in two replicate wells. A clonotype was defined as cross-reactive if the clonotype was significantly expanded both in SARS-CoV-2 spike wells and in at least one common cold coronavirus spike condition. CDR3 similarity was assessed by Levenshtein distance with the stringdist R package, and unrooted trees were built with ape in R 3.6.1. What TCRdb holds here is the immuneACCESS table cut down to in-frame rearrangements. Part of the clones is not present; checked against another copy, under half of the missing clones reflect an unresolved V gene, and the others are unexplained. V, J and clone size are taken as reported in that table, and D and trimming were inferred from the DNA itself. The sample table holds some 63,000 clones, of which about 72% were seen once. The top ten hold around 21% of the sample.

Rearrangement joined TRBV2 to TRBJ2-2; 7 central nucleotides agree with TRBD1. This receptor was taken from a human donor who had a prior SARS-CoV-2 infection. The sequencing used CD4+ T cells from PBMCs cultured without peptide, collected before COVID-19 vaccination. The sequenced DNA: TGTGCCAGCCAAGGGACAGTCTCGAACACCGGGGAGCTGTTTTTT. This gives the protein CASQGTVSNTGELFF.